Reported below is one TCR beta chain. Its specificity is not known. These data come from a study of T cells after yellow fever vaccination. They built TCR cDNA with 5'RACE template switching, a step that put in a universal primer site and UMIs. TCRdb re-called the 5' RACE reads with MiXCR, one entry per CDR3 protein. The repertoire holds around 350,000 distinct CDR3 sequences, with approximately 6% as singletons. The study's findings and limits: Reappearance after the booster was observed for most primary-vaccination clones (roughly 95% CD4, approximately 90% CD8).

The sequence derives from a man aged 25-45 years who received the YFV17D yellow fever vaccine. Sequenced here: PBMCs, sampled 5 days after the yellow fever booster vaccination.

The CDR3 coding sequence is TGTGCCAGCAGCGAATCTACGTATGAGCAGTTCTTC. The encoded protein is CASSESTYEQFF. This rearrangement joins TRBV5-6 to TRBJ2-1; D gene uncertain. CDR3 length: 12 residues. V was cut by 4 bases and J by 8 bases, with 10 bases left in between. Germline CDR1 and CDR2: SGHDT and YYEEEE.